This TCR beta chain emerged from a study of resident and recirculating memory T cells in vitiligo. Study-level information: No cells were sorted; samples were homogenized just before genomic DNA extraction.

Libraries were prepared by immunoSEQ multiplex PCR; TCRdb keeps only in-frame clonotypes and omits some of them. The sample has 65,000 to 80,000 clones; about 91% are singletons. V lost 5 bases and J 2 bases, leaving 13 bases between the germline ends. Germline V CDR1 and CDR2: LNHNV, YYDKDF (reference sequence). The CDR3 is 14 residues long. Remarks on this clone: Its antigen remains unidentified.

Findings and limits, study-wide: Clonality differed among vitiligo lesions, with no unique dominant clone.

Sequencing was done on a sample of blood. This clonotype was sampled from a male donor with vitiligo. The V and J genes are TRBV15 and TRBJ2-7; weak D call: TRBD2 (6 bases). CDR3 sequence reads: CATSGARGTYEQYF. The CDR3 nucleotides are TGTGCCACCAGCGGAGCGCGGGGCACCTACGAGCAGTACTTC. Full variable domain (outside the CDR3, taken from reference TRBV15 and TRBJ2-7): DAMVIQNPRYQVTQFGKPVTLSCSQTLNHNVMYWYQQKSSQAPKLLFHYYDKDFNNEADTPDNFQSRRPNTSFCFLDIRSPGLGDTAMYLCATSGARGTYEQYFGPGTRLTVT.